In this sample, the clone carrying this TCR beta chain turned up a few times. The data were obtained in a study of early T cells in non-severe SARS-CoV-2 infection. Study as a whole: The chains were unpaired, and the sequenced material was bulk RNA from unsorted whole blood.

The protocol attached unique molecular identifiers to individual cDNA molecules. A single record per CDR3 protein comes from TCRdb applying MiXCR to the 5' RACE reads. The table includes more than 90,000 distinct CDR3 sequences, about 10% detected once. Input material: whole blood. The TCR was taken from an adult who was a healthcare worker with PCR-confirmed SARS-CoV-2 infection or an uninfected control (not recorded which).

CDR3 sequence (DNA): TGTGCCAGCAGAGGGACTCTCTACGAGCAGTACTTC. Translation gives CASRGTLYEQYF. This chain links TRBV12-3 or TRBV12-4 with TRBJ2-7, with a tentative D call TRBD2 (6 bases). V was cut by 6 bases and J by 3 bases, with 9 bases left in between. This CDR3 has 12 amino acids.